These 32 T cell receptor beta chains were sequenced from one sample in a study of long-term antiretroviral therapy in people with HIV. The immunoSEQ assay was v3.0, run at survey level. TCRdb's table, derived via immunoSEQ multiplex PCR, lists solely in-frame clones and lacks some. The repertoire holds approximately 22,000 clones, with 80% to 90% as singletons. The material sequenced was unsorted PBMCs, taken 0.1 years before starting antiretroviral therapy. The receptors shown here come from a man younger than 35 with HIV.

V and J are TRBV29-1 and TRBJ1-1; D remains unclear. The germline gives CDR1 SQVTM, CDR2 ANQGSEA. This CDR3 region has 10 residues. Trimming removed 3 bases at V and 6 bases at J, with 5 bases between. The chain's CDR3 is CSVDVAEAFF. CDR3 sequence (DNA): TGCAGCGTTGACGTTGCTGAAGCTTTCTTT.

V gene TRBV21-1 combines with J gene TRBJ1-6; the DNA was not compared with TRBD1, the D call given in the table. TRBV21-1 is a documented pseudogene. This CDR3 contains 17 residues. CDR3 protein: CASSSKKGATYNSPLHF. The CDR3 nucleotides are TGTGCCAGCAGCAGTAAAAAGGGGGCCACCTATAATTCACCCCTCCACTTT.

The chain uses TRBV27 and TRBJ1-1, with 9 bases matching TRBD1. From germline, CDR1 is MNHEY and CDR2 SMNVEV (reference sequence). With 3 bases clipped from V and 5 bases from J, the junction kept 4 bases outside the gene matches. This CDR3 contains 14 residues. The CDR3 region is CASSFTGGVTEAFF. Written as DNA, the CDR3 is TGTGCCAGCAGTTTTACAGGGGGCGTTACTGAAGCTTTCTTT.

This clone was recorded only once. This chain uses TRBV27 with TRBJ2-1; 11 bases are a match to TRBD2. In germline, CDR1 is MNHEY, CDR2 SMNVEV (reference sequence). J was trimmed by 6 bases and V by 2 bases; bases with no gene match: 0. CDR3 length: 14 amino acids. The CDR3: CASSLLAGGNEQFF. In DNA form, the CDR3 reads TGTGCCAGCAGTTTACTAGCGGGGGGCAATGAGCAGTTCTTC.

This chain joins TRBV14 and TRBJ1-4; D call uncertain. The CDR3 contains 14 residues. The germline V gene encodes CDR1 SGHDN and CDR2 FVKESK. Trimming took off 4 bases at V and 8 bases at J, with 14 bases between the two ends. CDR3 amino acids: CASSPGFLAEKLFF. The CDR3 region has the DNA TGTGCCAGCAGCCCCGGTTTCTTGGCGGAAAAACTGTTTTTT.

The CDR3 nucleotides are TGTGCCAGCACCACCTCGGGGGGAGGCGGCTACACCTTC. This sequence encodes CASTTSGGGGYTF. The chain recombines TRBV6-5 with TRBJ1-2; perhaps TRBD1 as D (5 bases). This CDR3 is 13 amino acids long. The germline CDR1 and CDR2 sequences are MNHEY and SVGAGI. V lost 7 bases and J 8 bases, leaving 17 bases between the germline ends.

This chain joins TRBV4-2 and TRBJ2-7; 8 bases align to TRBD2. The CDR3 runs 17 residues. V lost 2 bases, J lost 2 bases, and 11 bases stayed unmatched. Germline assignment: CDR1 LGHNA and CDR2 YNFKEQ. The CDR3 coding sequence is TGTGCCAGCAGCCAACTCCAGACCTCGGGAGGGACCTACGAGCAGTACTTC. Protein: CASSQLQTSGGTYEQYF.

This sequence joins TRBV6-1 and TRBJ2-3; TRBD2 aligns across 12 bases. The CDR3 is 15 residues long. J was trimmed by 1 base and V by 7 bases; bases with no gene match: 3. Per germline, CDR1 MNHNS and CDR2 SASEGT. The CDR3 region has the DNA TGTGCCAGCACCCGACTAGCGGGGGGCACAGATACGCAGTATTTT. Encoded protein: CASTRLAGGTDTQYF.

The chain has TRBV19 and TRBJ1-5, with 9 bases aligning to TRBD1. V shed 1 base, J shed 4 bases, and the junction held 2 bases outside the gene matches. Looked up from germline, CDR1 is LNHDA and CDR2 is SQIVND (reference sequence). The CDR3 runs to 15 residues. The CDR3 loop is CASSIVTGGNQPQHF. The CDR3 bases are TGTGCCAGTAGTATAGTGACAGGGGGAAATCAGCCCCAGCATTTT.

The chain employs TRBV5-4 and TRBJ2-1, with 7 positions matching TRBD2. The CDR3 covers 16 residues. J gave up 0 bases and V 3 bases, and 6 bases lay outside the gene matches. In germline, CDR1 is SGHNT, CDR2 YYREEE (reference sequence). In nucleotides, the CDR3 is TGTGCCAGCAGCTGGCGGGAGCTGAGCTCCTACAATGAGCAGTTCTTC. It is translated as CASSWRELSSYNEQFF.

The V gene is TRBV7-2, the J gene TRBJ1-6; D not certain. There are 15 residues in the CDR3. Deletions cut 3 bases from V and 7 bases from J, with 13 bases between. Germline values: CDR1 SGHTA, CDR2 FQGNSA. CDR3 region: CASSFFQRGNSPLHF. Written as DNA, the CDR3 is TGTGCCAGCAGCTTCTTTCAAAGAGGAAATTCACCCCTCCACTTT.

The genes are TRBV10-3 and TRBJ2-7; 9 bases line up with TRBD1. The CDR3 is 13 residues long. The germline V gene has CDR1 ENHRY and CDR2 SYGVKD. V was clipped by 4 bases and J by 6 bases; unmatched bases: 4. CDR3: CAISADRGREQYF. The CDR3, as DNA: TGTGCCATCAGTGCGGACAGGGGACGCGAGCAGTACTTC.

This sequence joins TRBV9 and TRBJ2-7; 8 positions agree with TRBD1. This CDR3 region has 15 residues. From germline, CDR1 is SGDLS and CDR2 YYNGEE. Germline trimming cut 4 bases from V and 3 bases from J; bases unmatched to any gene: 9. In DNA form, the CDR3 reads TGTGCCAGCAGCCCCTATAGGACAGGGTTCTACGAGCAGTACTTC. Protein product: CASSPYRTGFYEQYF.

CDR3 bases: TGTGCCAGCAGCCCTCAACTGACAGGGCACTACTACAATGAGCAGTTCTTC. Translating it yields CASSPQLTGHYYNEQFF. The chain uses TRBV5-4 and TRBJ2-1; 7 bases map to TRBD1. The CDR3 sequence is 17 residues long. The ends lost 4 bases at V and 3 bases at J; junction bases unmatched: 13. CDR1 and CDR2 from the germline V gene are SGHNT and YYREEE (reference sequence). The variable domain in full, completed from reference TRBV5-4 and TRBJ2-1, reads ETGVTQSPTHLIKTRGQQVTLRCSSQSGHNTVSWYQQALGQGPQFIFQYYREEENGRGNFPPRFSGLQFPNYSSELNVNALELDDSALYLCASSPQLTGHYYNEQFFGPGTRLTVL.

This chain connects TRBV2 to TRBJ2-5, with D hard to call. This CDR3 has 11 amino acids. Germline V CDR1 and CDR2: SNHLY, FYNNEI. V gave up 4 bases and J gave up 4 bases, with 4 bases separating them. CDR3 sequence (DNA): TGTGCCAGCAGTGCGCGAGAGACCCAGTACTTC. Its protein product is CASSARETQYF. The full variable domain, with the rest looked up from reference TRBV2 and TRBJ2-5, is EPEVTQTPSHQVTQMGQEVILRCVPISNHLYFYWYRQILGQKVEFLVSFYNNEISEKSEIFDDQFSVERPDGSNFTLKIRSTKLEDSAMYFCASSARETQYFGPGTRLLVL.

The chain has TRBV11-2 and TRBJ2-7; D possibly corresponds to TRBD2 (5 bases). This CDR3 contains 12 residues. CDR1 and CDR2 from the germline V gene are SGHAT and FQNNGV. Trimming cost V 1 base and J 7 bases, with 8 bases left between them. CDR3 protein: CASSLGGREQYF. CDR3 DNA: TGTGCCAGCAGCTTAGGAGGGCGAGAGCAGTACTTC.

The chain couples TRBV5-4 to TRBJ1-1; D possibly corresponds to TRBD1 (6 bases). The V end was cut by 4 bases, the J end by 0 bases, with 13 bases between. Germline CDR1 is SGHNT and CDR2 is YYREEE (reference sequence). The CDR3 extends over 15 amino acids. Here the CDR3 DNA reads TGTGCCAGCAGCCCTGTGGGGGCCTTGAACACTGAAGCTTTCTTT. Translation gives CASSPVGALNTEAFF.

This sequence joins TRBV28 and TRBJ1-2, with unresolved D. Germline V gene data show CDR1 as MDHEN and CDR2 as SYDVKM. The CDR3 consists of 13 residues. Deletions cut 3 bases from V and 3 bases from J, with 8 bases between. CDR3 coding DNA: TGTGCCAGCAGTTTTACACGGGACTATGGCTACACCTTC. Its translation: CASSFTRDYGYTF.

This clone is deemed medium-sized. This chain links TRBV6-5 with TRBJ2-7; 7 bases line up with TRBD1. J was trimmed by 2 bases and V by 3 bases; bases with no gene match: 7. CDR3 length: 15 residues. CDR1 is MNHEY, CDR2 SVGAGI, per germline. In DNA, the CDR3 is TGTGCCAGCAGTTATTGGCCAGGGGGAACCTACGAGCAGTACTTC. Protein: CASSYWPGGTYEQYF.

The CDR3 DNA sequence: TGTGCCAGCAGTGAAGTAGGCAGGGGAGCGGGGGGGCGTCAAGAGACCCAGTACTTC. This gives the protein CASSEVGRGAGGRQETQYF. This chain joins TRBV2 and TRBJ2-5; TRBD2 aligns across 10 bases. With V trimmed by 1 base and J by 2 bases, 13 bases remained unmatched. This CDR3 spans 19 amino acids. CDR1 is SNHLY, CDR2 FYNNEI, per germline.

The rearrangement uses TRBV30 and TRBJ2-3; D might be TRBD2 (7 bases). The ends were cut back, 0 bases at V and 6 bases at J, with 19 bases in the middle. CDR1 and CDR2 (germline): GTSNPN, SVGIG (reference sequence). The CDR3 extends over 16 amino acids. In DNA, the CDR3 is TGTGCCTGGAGTGTACTCGGTGGGGGGGCATCGGATACGCAGTATTTT. Its protein is CAWSVLGGGASDTQYF.

The rearrangement joins TRBV5-1 to TRBJ2-1; weak D call: TRBD1 (6 bases). CDR3 length equals 15 residues. Germline lookup yields CDR1 SGHRS and CDR2 YFSETQ. The V end was cut by 1 base, the J end by 8 bases, with 16 bases between. The CDR3 coding sequence is TGCGCCAGCAGCTTGCGGACAGACCGGACGGATGAGCAGTTCTTC. It yields the protein CASSLRTDRTDEQFF.

This clone was detected only a few times. Other nucleotide sequences in the sample specify the same CDR3. The chain carries TRBV11-2 and TRBJ2-7, with 11 positions matching TRBD2. CDR3 length: 15 amino acids. The trim removed 3 bases at V and 4 bases at J, leaving 5 bases unmatched. CDR1 is SGHAT, CDR2 FQNNGV, per germline. CDR3 sequence reads: CASSFGLAGGYEQYF. In DNA, the CDR3 is TGTGCCAGCAGCTTTGGTCTAGCGGGAGGTTACGAGCAGTACTTC.

This chain connects TRBV7-2 to TRBJ1-3; D is unclear. Trimming cost V 1 base and J 0 bases, with 7 bases left between them. The CDR3 is made up of 15 amino acids. Per the germline V gene, CDR1 is SGHTA and CDR2 is FQGNSA. The CDR3 DNA is TGTGCCAGCAGCTTAGGGAGCCTCTCTGGAAACACCATATATTTT. Translating it yields CASSLGSLSGNTIYF.

This clone was recorded once. In DNA, the CDR3 is TGTGCCAGCTCACTAGGGGACAGGGAGCTAAATCAGCCCCAGCATTTT. Encoded protein: CASSLGDRELNQPQHF. This rearrangement joins TRBV18 to TRBJ1-5; 9 positions agree with TRBD1. Germline values: CDR1 KGHSH, CDR2 LQKENI. The CDR3 is 16 residues long. V was clipped by 4 bases and J by 4 bases; unmatched bases: 8.

The chain uses TRBV29-1 and TRBJ2-1; D is possibly TRBD1 or TRBD2 (5 bases each). The V and J ends lost 4 bases and 4 bases respectively, with 17 bases between them. The CDR3 is made up of 15 amino acids. CDR1 and CDR2 (germline): SQVTM, ANQGSEA. CDR3 amino acids: CSVVGTSALYNEQFF. The CDR3 nucleotides are TGCAGCGTTGTTGGGACCTCGGCCCTTTACAATGAGCAGTTCTTC.

This rearrangement joins TRBV19 to TRBJ2-1; D is ambiguous. V was shortened by 2 bases and J by 6 bases, with 2 bases between the two germline ends. The CDR3 is 11 amino acids. Germline V gives CDR1 LNHDA, CDR2 SQIVND (reference sequence). The CDR3 here is CASSITNEQFF. The CDR3 nucleotides read TGTGCCAGTAGTATAACCAATGAGCAGTTCTTC.

V usage is TRBV5-1 and J usage is TRBJ1-2, with 9 positions matching TRBD1. CDR1 is SGHRS, CDR2 YFSETQ, per germline. The V segment lost 4 bases and the J segment 8 bases; nucleotides outside the gene matches: 18. The length of the CDR3 is 17 residues. The CDR3 protein is CASSPTTTGQGKSGYTF. The CDR3 bases are TGCGCCAGCAGCCCAACGACGACGGGACAGGGTAAAAGCGGCTACACCTTC.

V usage is TRBV27 and J usage is TRBJ2-1, with D perhaps TRBD1 (5 bases). The CDR3 length is 19 residues. Germline CDR1 MNHEY, CDR2 SMNVEV (reference sequence). V lost 3 bases and J 3 bases, leaving 24 bases between the germline ends. CDR3 region: CASSFLSPDSFVRYNEQFF. DNA for the CDR3: TGTGCCAGCAGTTTTCTCTCCCCCGACAGTTTTGTGCGCTACAATGAGCAGTTCTTC.

The chain uses TRBV14 and TRBJ2-7; D is possibly TRBD2 (5 bases). The length of the CDR3 is 17 residues. Germline V CDR1 and CDR2: SGHDN, FVKESK. V dropped 1 base and J dropped 0 bases, with 16 bases sitting between them. The CDR3 is CASSQAGGSGSSYEQYF. CDR3 in DNA: TGTGCCAGCAGCCAAGCGGGCGGGTCAGGATCCTCCTACGAGCAGTACTTC.

This clone was counted once. This chain links TRBV7-9 with TRBJ2-2, with a weak D call TRBD2 (6 bases). Germline V gene data show CDR1 as SEHNR and CDR2 as FQNEAQ (reference sequence). The V gene lost 4 bases and the J gene lost 2 bases, with 14 bases spanning the gap. This CDR3 is built from 16 residues. The CDR3 nucleotides read TGTGCCAGCAGCTCCCGGGGGTTTGGTAACACCGGGGAGCTGTTTTTT. Protein: CASSSRGFGNTGELFF.

The CDR3 protein is CASSESGAFSYEQYF. CDR3 nucleotide sequence: TGTGCCAGCAGTGAGAGTGGGGCCTTCTCCTACGAGCAGTACTTC. The J gene is TRBJ2-7, the V gene TRBV2; the D gene is possibly TRBD1 (5 bases). From germline, CDR1 is SNHLY and CDR2 FYNNEI. Trimming took off 3 bases at V and 0 bases at J, with 12 bases between the two ends. The CDR3 sequence is 15 residues long.